The 3 T cell receptor beta chains below all came from one sample that was sequenced in a study of beta chain features in type 1 diabetes. Findings and limits, study-wide: Within each of all four CD4+ subsets, Type 1 diabetes patients had TCRB CDR3s that were moderately but significantly shorter.

These receptors have no identified antigens. Of the isolated RNA, all was reverse transcribed, and so the sequenced material was expressed TCRB transcripts. This table comes from immunoSEQ multiplex PCR, and its TCRdb copy is limited to in-frame clones, with some not included. The repertoire includes roughly 150,000 clones, 8% to 9.5% of them detected once, and around 0.5% sits in the top ten. Specimen: central memory CD4+ T cells from blood. The receptors derive from a young woman with type 1 diabetes.

The chain combines TRBV6-5 with TRBJ2-5; D gene unclear. The germline CDR1 and CDR2 sequences are MNHEY and SVGAGI. V shed 11 bases and J shed 7 bases, with 8 bases lying between them. The CDR3 is made up of 9 amino acids. DNA for the CDR3: TGTGCCGTCGGAGTGACCCAGTACTTC. It yields the protein CAVGVTQYF.

The chain has TRBV18 and TRBJ1-5, with D perhaps matching TRBD1 (5 bases). The CDR3 length is 16 residues. Trimming pared 3 bases from V and 4 bases from J, leaving 16 bases between. Germline V gene lookup returns CDR1 KGHSH and CDR2 LQKENI. The CDR3 loop is CASSPPGAGINQPQHF. The CDR3 DNA reads TGTGCCAGCTCACCCCCCGGGGCGGGGATAAATCAGCCCCAGCATTTT.

The chain recombines TRBV4-1 with TRBJ2-7; a possible D gene is TRBD1 (6 bases). CDR3 length equals 14 residues. Trimming pared 1 base from V and 5 bases from J, leaving 12 bases between. Germline V gene sequence: CDR1 MGHRA, CDR2 YSYEKL. In nucleotides, the CDR3 is TGCGCCAGCAGCCAAGTATCCAGGGGAAACGAGCAGTACTTC. This sequence encodes CASSQVSRGNEQYF.